One sample yielded the 2 T cell receptor beta chains listed below, sequenced in a study of blood T cell repertoires in COVID-19. This table comes from immunoSEQ multiplex PCR, and its TCRdb copy is limited to in-frame clones, with some not included. This sample has around 97,000 clones, with approximately 84% found just once. The sample consisted of peripheral blood. The receptors derive from a human donor in a cohort sampled during active or convalescent COVID-19.

The rearrangement links TRBV6-6 to TRBJ1-4, with TRBD1 as a possible D gene (6 bases). The CDR3 consists of 14 residues. V lost 4 bases and J lost 2, with 8 bases in between. Germline loops: CDR1 MNHNY, CDR2 SVGAGI (reference sequence). CDR3 in amino acids: CASSLQGTNEKLFF. Here the CDR3 DNA reads TGTGCCAGCAGTTTGCAGGGGACTAATGAAAAACTGTTTTTT.

This clone is a singleton in its sample. The chain has TRBV10-3 and TRBJ1-6, with 8 bases identical to TRBD1. Unmatched junction bases numbered 10, after V lost 5 bases and J lost 10 bases. The germline V gene has CDR1 ENHRY and CDR2 SYGVKD. The CDR3 runs to 15 residues. DNA of the CDR3: TGTGCCATCAGTCCATACAGGGGGAGAGAATCACCCCTCCACTTT. Its protein product is CAISPYRGRESPLHF.